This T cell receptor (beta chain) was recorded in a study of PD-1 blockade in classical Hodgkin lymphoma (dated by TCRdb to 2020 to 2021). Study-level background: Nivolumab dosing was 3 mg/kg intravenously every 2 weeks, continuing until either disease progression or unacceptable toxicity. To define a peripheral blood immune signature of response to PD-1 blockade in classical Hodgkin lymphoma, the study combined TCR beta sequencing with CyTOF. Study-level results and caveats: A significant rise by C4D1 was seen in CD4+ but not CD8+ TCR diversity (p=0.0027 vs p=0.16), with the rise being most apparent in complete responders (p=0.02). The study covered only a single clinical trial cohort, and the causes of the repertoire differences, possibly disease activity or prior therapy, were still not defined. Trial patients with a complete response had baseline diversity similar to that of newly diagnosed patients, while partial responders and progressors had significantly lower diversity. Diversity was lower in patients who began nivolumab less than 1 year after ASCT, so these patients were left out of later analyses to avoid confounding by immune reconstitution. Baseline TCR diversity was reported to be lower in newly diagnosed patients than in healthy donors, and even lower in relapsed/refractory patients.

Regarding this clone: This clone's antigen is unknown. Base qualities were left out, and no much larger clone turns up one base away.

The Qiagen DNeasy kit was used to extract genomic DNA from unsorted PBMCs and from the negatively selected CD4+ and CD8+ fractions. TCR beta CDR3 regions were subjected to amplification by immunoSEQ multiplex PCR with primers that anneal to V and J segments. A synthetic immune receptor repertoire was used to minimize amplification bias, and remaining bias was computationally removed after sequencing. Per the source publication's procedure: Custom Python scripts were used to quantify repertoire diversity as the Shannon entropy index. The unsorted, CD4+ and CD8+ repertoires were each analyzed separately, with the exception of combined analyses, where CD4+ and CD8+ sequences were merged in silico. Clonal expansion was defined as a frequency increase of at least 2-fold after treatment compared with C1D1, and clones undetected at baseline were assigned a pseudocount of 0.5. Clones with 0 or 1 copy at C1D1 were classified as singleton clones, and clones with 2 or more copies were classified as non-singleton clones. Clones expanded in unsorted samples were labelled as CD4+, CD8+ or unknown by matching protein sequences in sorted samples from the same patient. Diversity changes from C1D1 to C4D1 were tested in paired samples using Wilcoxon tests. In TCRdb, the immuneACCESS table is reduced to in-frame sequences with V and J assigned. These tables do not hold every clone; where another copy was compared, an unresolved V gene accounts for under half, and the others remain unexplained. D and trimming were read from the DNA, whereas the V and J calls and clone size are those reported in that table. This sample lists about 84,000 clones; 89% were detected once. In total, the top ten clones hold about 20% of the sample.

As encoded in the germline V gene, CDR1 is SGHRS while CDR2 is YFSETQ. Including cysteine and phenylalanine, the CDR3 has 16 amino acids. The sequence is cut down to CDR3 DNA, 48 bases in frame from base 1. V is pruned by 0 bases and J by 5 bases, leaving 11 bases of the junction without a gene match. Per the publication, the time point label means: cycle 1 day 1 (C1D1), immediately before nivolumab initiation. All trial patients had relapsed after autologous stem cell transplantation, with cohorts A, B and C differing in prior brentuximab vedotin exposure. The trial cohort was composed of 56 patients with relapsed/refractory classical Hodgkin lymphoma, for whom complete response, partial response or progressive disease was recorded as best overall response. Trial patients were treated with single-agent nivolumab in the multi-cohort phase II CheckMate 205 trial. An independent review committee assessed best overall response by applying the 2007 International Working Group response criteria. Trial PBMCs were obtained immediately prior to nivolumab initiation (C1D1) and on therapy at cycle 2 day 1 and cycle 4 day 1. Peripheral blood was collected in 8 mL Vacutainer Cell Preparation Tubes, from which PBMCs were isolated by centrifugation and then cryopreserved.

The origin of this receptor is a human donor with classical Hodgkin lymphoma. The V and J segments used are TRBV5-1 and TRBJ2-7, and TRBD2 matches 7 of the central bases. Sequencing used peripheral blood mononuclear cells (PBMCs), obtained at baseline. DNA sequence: TGCGCCAGCAGCTTGGCCACGGGAGGAGTAAGGAACGAGCAGTACTTC. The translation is CASSLATGGVRNEQYF.